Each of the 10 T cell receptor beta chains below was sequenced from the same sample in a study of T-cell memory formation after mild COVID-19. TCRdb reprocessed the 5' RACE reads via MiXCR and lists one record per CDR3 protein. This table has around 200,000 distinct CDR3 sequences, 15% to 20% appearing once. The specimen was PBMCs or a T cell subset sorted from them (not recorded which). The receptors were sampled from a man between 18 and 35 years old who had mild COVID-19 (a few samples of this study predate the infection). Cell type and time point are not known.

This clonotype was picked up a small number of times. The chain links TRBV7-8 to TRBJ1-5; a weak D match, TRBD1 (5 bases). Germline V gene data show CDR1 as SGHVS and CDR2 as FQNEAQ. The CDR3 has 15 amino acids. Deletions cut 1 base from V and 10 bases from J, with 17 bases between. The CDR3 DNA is TGTGCCAGCAGCTTAGAGGTTAAGGGCAGGGCACCCCAGCATTTT. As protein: CASSLEVKGRAPQHF.

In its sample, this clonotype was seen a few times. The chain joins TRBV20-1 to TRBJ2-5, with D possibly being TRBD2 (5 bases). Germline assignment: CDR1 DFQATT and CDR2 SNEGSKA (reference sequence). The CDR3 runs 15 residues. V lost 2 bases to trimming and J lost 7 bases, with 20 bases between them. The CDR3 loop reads CSARSPSSRSGTQYF. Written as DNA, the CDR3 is TGCAGTGCTAGATCTCCTAGCTCTCGATCTGGGACCCAGTACTTC.

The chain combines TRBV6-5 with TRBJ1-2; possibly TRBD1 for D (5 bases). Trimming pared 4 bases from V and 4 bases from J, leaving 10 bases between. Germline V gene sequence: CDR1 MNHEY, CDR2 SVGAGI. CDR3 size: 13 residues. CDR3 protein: CASSLAGTYGYTF. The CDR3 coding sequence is TGTGCCAGCAGTTTGGCAGGGACCTATGGCTACACCTTC.

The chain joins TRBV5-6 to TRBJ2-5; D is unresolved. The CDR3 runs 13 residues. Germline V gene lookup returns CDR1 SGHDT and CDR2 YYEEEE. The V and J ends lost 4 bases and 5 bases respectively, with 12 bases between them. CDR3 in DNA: TGTGCCAGCAGCCCACCAACTCCGGAGACCCAGTACTTC. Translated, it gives CASSPPTPETQYF.

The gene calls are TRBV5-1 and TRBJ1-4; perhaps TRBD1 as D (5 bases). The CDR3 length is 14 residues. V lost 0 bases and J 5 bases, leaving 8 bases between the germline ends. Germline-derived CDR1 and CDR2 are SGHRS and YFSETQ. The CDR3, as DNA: TGCGCCAGCAGCTTGGAGGGGATGAATGAAAAACTGTTTTTT. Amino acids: CASSLEGMNEKLFF.

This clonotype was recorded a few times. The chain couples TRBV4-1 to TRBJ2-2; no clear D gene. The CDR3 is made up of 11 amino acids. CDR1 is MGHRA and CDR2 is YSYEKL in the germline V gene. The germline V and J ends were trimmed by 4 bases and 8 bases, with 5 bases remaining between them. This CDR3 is CASSRRGELFF. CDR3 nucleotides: TGCGCCAGCAGCCGTAGGGGGGAGCTGTTTTTT.

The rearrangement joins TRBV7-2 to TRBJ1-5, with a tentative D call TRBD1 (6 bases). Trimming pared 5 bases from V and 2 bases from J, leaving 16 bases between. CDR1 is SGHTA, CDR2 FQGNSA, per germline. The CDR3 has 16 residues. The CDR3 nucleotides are TGTGCCAGCAGCGCAACAGGGTCAGCGGGCAATCAGCCCCAGCATTTT. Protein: CASSATGSAGNQPQHF. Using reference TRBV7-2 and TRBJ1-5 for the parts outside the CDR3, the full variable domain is GAGVSQSPSNKVTEKGKDVELRCDPISGHTALYWYRQSLGQGLEFLIYFQGNSAPDKSGLPSDRFSAERTGGSVSTLTIQRTQQEDSAVYLCASSATGSAGNQPQHFGDGTRLSIL.

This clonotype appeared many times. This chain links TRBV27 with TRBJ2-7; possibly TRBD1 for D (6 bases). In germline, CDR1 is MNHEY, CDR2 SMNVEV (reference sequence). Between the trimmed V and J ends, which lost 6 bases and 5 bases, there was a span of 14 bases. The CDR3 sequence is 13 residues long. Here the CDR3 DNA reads TGTGCCAGCAGGGGGGCAGCCAACCACGAGCAGTACTTC. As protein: CASRGAANHEQYF.

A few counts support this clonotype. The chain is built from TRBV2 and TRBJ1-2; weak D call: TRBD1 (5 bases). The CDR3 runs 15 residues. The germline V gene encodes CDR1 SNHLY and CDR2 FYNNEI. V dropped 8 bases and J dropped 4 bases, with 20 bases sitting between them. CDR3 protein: CASQRDGRRAYGYTF. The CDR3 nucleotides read TGTGCCAGCCAGAGGGACGGCCGAAGAGCCTATGGCTACACCTTC.

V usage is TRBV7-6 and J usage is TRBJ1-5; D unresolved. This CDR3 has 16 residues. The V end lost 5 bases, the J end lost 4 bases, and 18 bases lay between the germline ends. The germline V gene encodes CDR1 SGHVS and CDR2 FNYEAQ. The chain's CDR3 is CASSPGLKSLNQPQHF. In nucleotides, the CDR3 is TGTGCCAGCAGCCCCGGACTCAAAAGCCTAAATCAGCCCCAGCATTTT.